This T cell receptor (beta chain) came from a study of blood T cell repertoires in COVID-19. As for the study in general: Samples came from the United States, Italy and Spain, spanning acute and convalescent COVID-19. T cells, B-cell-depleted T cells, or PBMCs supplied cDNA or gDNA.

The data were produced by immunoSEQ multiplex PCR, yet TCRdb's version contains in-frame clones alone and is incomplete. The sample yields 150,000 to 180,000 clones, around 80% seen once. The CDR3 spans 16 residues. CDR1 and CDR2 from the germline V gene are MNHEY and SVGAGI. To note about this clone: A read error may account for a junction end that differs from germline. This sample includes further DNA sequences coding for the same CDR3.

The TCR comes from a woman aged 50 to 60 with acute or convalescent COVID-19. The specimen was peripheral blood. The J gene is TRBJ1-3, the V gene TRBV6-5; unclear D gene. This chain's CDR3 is CASSYSRRISGNTIYF. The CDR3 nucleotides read TGTGCCAGCAGCTACTCGCGGAGGATATCTGGAAACACCATATATTTT.